This T cell receptor (beta chain) was documented in a study of shared clonotypes between healthy human individuals. About the research overall: Each donor's CD4 naive and CD4 memory cells filled three plates apiece, CD8 naive two, and CD8 memory one.

The assay was carried out at the deep level. Clones were read by immunoSEQ multiplex PCR, and TCRdb kept only the in-frame ones, dropping some. The data show roughly 2 million clones, with more than 90% seen just once and more than 0.1% held by the top ten. Germline assignment: CDR1 GTSNPN and CDR2 SVGIG (reference sequence). Trimming removed 8 bases from V and 5 bases from J; junction bases left unmatched: 9. The CDR3 has 13 amino acids. Broader study findings: The sharing of 4.5% to 5% of naive CD4 clonotypes was seen across a few donors. Against clonotypes common to all four donors, non-shared ones had lower generation probabilities.

Concerning this clone: Its antigen is still unknown.

V gene TRBV30 combines with J gene TRBJ2-1; 7 bases map to TRBD1. The sequenced material came from naive CD4+ T cells sorted from blood. Stated subset: CD45RA+ positively selected. The TCR sequence derives from a man between 18 and 29 years old in good health. The CDR3 DNA sequence: TGTGCCGGAACCGGGACAGCCCACAATGAGCAGTTCTTC. Translated: CAGTGTAHNEQFF.